The clone carrying this TCR beta chain was counted at least ten times. What it binds is not known. This record comes from a study of T cell repertoires in cytomegalovirus infection. CDR1 is MNHEY and CDR2 is SVGAGI in the germline V gene. This CDR3 has 14 residues. With V trimmed by 5 bases and J by 2 bases, 3 bases remained unmatched. General observations from the study: HLA-C-restricted TCR beta clonotypes specific for CMV led the ex vivo response. Cumulated frequencies of public TCR beta families served to identify carriers of CMV plus the relevant HLA.

Via MiXCR, TCRdb re-called the reads, giving one row per CDR3 protein. Of about 210,000 distinct CDR3 sequences listed, approximately 6.7% were seen once; the top ten hold about 6.3%. The origin of this receptor is a human donor in good health (CMV status not recorded). Some clones in this sample may be carry-over from other donors' samples. Sequencing was done on a sample of PBMCs. The chain recombines TRBV6-5 with TRBJ1-3, with 7 nucleotides matching TRBD1. The CDR3 region is CASSPDRAGNTIYF. In DNA, the CDR3 is TGTGCCAGCAGTCCCGACAGGGCTGGAAACACCATATATTTT.